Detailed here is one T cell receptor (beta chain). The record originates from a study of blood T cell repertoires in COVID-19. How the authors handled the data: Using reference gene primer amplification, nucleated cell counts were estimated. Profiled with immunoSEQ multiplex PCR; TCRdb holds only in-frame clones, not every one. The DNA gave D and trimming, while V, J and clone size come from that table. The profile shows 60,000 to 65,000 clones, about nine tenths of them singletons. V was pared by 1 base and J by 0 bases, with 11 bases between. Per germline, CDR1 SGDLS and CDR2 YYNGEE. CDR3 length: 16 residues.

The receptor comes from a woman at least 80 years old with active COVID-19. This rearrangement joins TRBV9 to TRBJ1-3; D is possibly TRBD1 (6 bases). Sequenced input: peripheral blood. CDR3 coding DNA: TGTGCCAGCAGCGTACAGACAGGCCTCTCTGGAAACACCATATATTTT. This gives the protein CASSVQTGLSGNTIYF.